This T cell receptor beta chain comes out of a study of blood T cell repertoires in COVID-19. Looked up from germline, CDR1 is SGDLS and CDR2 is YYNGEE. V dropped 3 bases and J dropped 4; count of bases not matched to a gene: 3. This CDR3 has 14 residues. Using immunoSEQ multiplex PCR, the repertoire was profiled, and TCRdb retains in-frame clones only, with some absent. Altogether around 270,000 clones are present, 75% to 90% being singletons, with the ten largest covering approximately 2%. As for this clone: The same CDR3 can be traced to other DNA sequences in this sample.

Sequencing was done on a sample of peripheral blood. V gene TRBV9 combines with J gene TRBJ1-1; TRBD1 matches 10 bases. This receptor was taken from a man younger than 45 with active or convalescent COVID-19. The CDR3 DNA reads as TGTGCCAGCAGCGCGACAGGGGGCGGCACTGAAGCTTTCTTT. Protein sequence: CASSATGGGTEAFF. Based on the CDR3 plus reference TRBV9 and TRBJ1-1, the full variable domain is DSGVTQTPKHLITATGQRVTLRCSPRSGDLSVYWYQQSLDQGLQFLIQYYNGEERAKGNILERFSAQQFPDLHSELNLSSLELGDSALYFCASSATGGGTEAFFGQGTRLTVV.